This T cell receptor beta chain was captured in a study of blood T cells in healthy people across ages. Whole-study findings and limits: Naive and antigen-experienced cells were not separated, limiting conclusive comparison.

On this clonotype: What it binds is unknown.

Then a second PCR, running about 6 to 12 cycles, was carried out with a sample-barcoded 5' primer and a J-beta primer mix. TCRdb recomputed calls from the 5' RACE reads with MiXCR, one row per CDR3 protein. The repertoire holds fewer than 800,000 distinct CDR3 sequences, with roughly 25% as singletons. The CDR3 has 16 residues. Germline V gene data show CDR1 as MDHEN and CDR2 as SYDVKM. Caucasian individuals from Russia who were healthy and aged 6 to 90 acted as donors. The same specimen was also included in a second study, on T cells of mothers and their children. That source reports: The output of TCR recombination is shaped by thymic selection similarly in related and unrelated pairs.

Sequencing input: blood. J is TRBJ2-5 and V is TRBV28; 7 positions agree with TRBD2. The DNA end is more similar to TRBJ2-1, so the J call may be wrong. The sequence derives from a boy younger than 18 in good health. CDR3 sequence reads: CASSSVGGSFSWEQFF. Here the CDR3 DNA reads TGTGCCAGCAGTTCTGTTGGCGGGAGTTTTTCGTGGGAGCAGTTCTTC.